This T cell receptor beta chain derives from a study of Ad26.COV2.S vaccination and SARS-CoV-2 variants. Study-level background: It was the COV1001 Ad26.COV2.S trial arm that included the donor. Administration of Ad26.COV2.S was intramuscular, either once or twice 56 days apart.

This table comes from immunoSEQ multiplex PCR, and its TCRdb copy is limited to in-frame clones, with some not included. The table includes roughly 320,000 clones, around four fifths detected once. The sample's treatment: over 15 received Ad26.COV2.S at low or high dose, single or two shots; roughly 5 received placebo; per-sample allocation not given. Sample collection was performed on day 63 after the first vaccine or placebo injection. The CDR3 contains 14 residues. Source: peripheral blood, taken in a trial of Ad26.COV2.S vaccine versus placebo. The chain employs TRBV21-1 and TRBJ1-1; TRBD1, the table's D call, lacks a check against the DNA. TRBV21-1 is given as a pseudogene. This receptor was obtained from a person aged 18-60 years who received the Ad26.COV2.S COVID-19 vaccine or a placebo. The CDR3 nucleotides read TGTGCCAGCAGCAGGGCAGGGGTGAGCACTGAAGCTTTCTTT. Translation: CASSRAGVSTEAFF.